The TCR beta chain described here comes from a study of breast tumors, draining lymph nodes, adjacent tissues. Samples came from axillary lymph nodes draining the breast cancer. TCRdb called the multiplex PCR reads again in MiXCR, with one record for every CDR3 protein. The data hold approximately 130,000 distinct CDR3 sequences, with less than 25% observed a single time. The V gene's germline CDR1 is SGHRS and CDR2 YFSETQ. The CDR3 is 17 amino acids. V shed 1 base, J shed 4 bases, and the junction held 9 bases outside the gene matches. At least ten counts were recorded for this clonotype. The antigen is unknown. Study-wide results and caveats: Tumor repertoires ranked between lymph nodes and nontumor tissue in diversity, with V and J gene preferences. Data only fit, rather than demonstrated, lymph node origin of most tumor T cells. Findings are consistent with lymph node origin and intratumoral expansion of most tumor T cells. Luminal-like breast cancer showed significantly greater tumor-nontumor repertoire similarity than basal-like breast cancer did.

The chain joins TRBV5-1 to TRBJ2-3, with TRBD2 matching over 10 bases. Sequenced material: axillary lymph node tissue. The receptor's source is a female donor with breast cancer. Some clones in this sample may be carry-over from other donors' samples. CDR3 nucleotide sequence: TGCGCCAGCAGCTTGTTTCAGCTAGCGGGAGTTTCAGATACGCAGTATTTT. As protein: CASSLFQLAGVSDTQYF.